This T cell receptor (beta chain) was sequenced for a study of blood T cell repertoires in COVID-19. Looking at the study overall: Acute and convalescent COVID-19 specimens originated in the United States, Italy and Spain. PBMCs, B-cell-depleted T cells, or T cells provided the cDNA or gDNA that made up the material.

V lost 2 bases, J lost 2 bases, and 9 bases lay in between. The CDR3 spans 14 residues. Germline V CDR1 and CDR2: MNHEY, SVGAGI. Seattle enrolled patients during active infection and tracked them longitudinally. Authors' processing steps: Estimation of nucleated cell counts relied on the amplification of reference gene primers. Produced via immunoSEQ multiplex PCR; TCRdb's table is partial and in-frame only. V and J calls and clone size are as listed in that table; D and trimming were resolved from the DNA. The sample comprises around 40,000 clones, about 87% of which are singletons, and 3.9% rests with the top ten.

The sequence was obtained from a man aged 40-49 years with COVID-19, enrolled during active disease. What was sequenced was peripheral blood. V usage is TRBV6-5 and J usage is TRBJ1-2, with a possible D match to TRBD1 (6 bases). As DNA, the CDR3 is TGTGCCAGCAGTTACGCTCAGGGGAACTATGGCTACACCTTC. It specifies CASSYAQGNYGYTF.